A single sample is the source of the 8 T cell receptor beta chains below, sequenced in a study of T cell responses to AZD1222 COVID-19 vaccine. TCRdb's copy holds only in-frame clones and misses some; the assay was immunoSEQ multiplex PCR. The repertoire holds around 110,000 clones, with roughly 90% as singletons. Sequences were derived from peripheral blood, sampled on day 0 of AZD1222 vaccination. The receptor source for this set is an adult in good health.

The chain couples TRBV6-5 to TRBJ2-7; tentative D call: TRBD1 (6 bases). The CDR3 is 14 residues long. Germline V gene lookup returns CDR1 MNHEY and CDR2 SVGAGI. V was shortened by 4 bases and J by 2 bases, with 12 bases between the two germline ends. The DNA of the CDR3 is TGTGCCAGCAGTTTGAGACAGGTTACCTACGAGCAGTACTTC. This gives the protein CASSLRQVTYEQYF.

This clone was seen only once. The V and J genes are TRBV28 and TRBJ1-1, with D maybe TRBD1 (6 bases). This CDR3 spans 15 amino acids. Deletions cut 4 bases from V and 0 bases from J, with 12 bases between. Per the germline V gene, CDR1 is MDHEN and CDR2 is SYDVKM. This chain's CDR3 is CASSSPGTLNTEAFF. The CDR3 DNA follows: TGTGCCAGCAGTTCGCCCGGGACACTGAACACTGAAGCTTTCTTT.

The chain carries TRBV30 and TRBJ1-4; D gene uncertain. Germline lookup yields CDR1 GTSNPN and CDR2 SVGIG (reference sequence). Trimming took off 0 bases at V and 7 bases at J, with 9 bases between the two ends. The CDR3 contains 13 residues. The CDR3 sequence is CAWSVSGAEKLFF. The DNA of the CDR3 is TGTGCCTGGAGTGTAAGCGGTGCTGAAAAACTGTTTTTT.

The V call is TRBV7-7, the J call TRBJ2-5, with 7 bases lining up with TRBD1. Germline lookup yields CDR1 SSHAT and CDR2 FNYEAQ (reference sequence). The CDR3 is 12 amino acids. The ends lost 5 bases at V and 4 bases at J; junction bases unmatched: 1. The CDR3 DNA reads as TGTGCCAGCAGCCGACAGGGAGAGACCCAGTACTTC. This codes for CASSRQGETQYF.

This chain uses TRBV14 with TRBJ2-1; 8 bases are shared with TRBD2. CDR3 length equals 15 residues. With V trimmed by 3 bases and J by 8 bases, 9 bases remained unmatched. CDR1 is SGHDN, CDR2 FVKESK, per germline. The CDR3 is CASSHSGKALDEQFF. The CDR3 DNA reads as TGTGCCAGCAGCCATAGCGGGAAGGCCTTGGATGAGCAGTTCTTC.

The CDR3 reads CASSSRPLAGAYNEQFF. The CDR3 DNA follows: TGTGCCAGCAGTTCCCGCCCCCTAGCGGGAGCATACAATGAGCAGTTCTTC. V usage is TRBV27 and J usage is TRBJ2-1; 10 nucleotides align to TRBD2. Trimming at V came to 4 bases and at J to 4 bases, leaving 10 bases not matched to a gene. The length of the CDR3 is 17 residues. The germline CDR1 and CDR2 sequences are MNHEY and SMNVEV (reference sequence).

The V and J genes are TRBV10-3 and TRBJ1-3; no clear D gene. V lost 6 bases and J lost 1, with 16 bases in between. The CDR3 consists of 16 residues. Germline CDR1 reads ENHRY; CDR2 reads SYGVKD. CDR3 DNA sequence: TGTGCCATCAGGGGAAGAGACGCCAAGTCTGGAAACACCATATATTTT. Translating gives CAIRGRDAKSGNTIYF.

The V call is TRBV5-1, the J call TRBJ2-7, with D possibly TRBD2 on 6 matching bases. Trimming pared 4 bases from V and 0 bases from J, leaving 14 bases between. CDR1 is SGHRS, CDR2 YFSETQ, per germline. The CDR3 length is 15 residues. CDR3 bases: TGCGCCAGCAGCCCCGGACTATTAAGCTCCTACGAGCAGTACTTC. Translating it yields CASSPGLLSSYEQYF.